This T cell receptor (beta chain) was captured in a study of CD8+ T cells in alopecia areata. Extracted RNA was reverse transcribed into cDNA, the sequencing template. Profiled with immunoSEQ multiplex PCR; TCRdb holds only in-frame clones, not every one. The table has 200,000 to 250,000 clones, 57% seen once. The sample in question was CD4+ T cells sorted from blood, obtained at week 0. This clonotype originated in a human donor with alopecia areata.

CDR3 amino acids: CASSFNGRNEQFF. The CDR3 nucleotides are TGTGCCAGCAGCTTCAACGGGAGAAATGAGCAGTTCTTC. V gene TRBV11-2 combines with J gene TRBJ2-1, with D possibly matching TRBD2 (6 bases). Germline CDR1 SGHAT, CDR2 FQNNGV. V lost 3 bases and J 7 bases, leaving 10 bases between the germline ends. The length of the CDR3 is 13 residues.